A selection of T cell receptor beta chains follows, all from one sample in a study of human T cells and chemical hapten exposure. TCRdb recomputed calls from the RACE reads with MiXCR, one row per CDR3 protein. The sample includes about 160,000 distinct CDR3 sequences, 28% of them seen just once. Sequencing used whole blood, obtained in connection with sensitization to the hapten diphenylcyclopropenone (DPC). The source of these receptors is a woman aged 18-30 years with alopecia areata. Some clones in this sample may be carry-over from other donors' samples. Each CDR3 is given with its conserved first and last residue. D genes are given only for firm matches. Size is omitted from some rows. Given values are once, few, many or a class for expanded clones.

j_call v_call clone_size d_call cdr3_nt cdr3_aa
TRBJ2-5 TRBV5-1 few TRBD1 TGCGCCAGCAGCCTCTCCCCCGGACAGGAACAAGAGACCCAGTACTTC CASSLSPGQEQETQYF
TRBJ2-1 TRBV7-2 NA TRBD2 TGTGCCAGCAGGCGGACTAGCGGGACCTCCTACAATGAGCAGTTCTTC CASRRTSGTSYNEQFF
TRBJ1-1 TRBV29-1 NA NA TGCAGCGTTGTTTGGCTAAACACTGAAGCTTTCTTT CSVVWLNTEAFF
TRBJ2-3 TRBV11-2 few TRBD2 TGTGCCAGCAGCCCGTTTCCTAGCGGGAGGGAAACAGATACGCAGTATTTT CASSPFPSGRETDTQYF
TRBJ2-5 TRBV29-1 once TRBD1 TGCAGCGCGAATCTAATCGGGACAGTACAAGGGCAAGAGACCCAGTACTTC CSANLIGTVQGQETQYF
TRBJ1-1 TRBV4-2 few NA TGTGCCAGCAGCCGTAAAGGGATGAACACTGAAGCTTTCTTT CASSRKGMNTEAFF
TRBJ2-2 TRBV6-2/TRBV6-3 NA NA TGTGCCAGCAGCTCCCGCCTAGTCACCGGGGAGCTGTTTTTT CASSSRLVTGELFF
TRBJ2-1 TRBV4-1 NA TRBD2 TGCGCCAGCAGCCAAGATCTCGGGACTAGCGGTTACAATGAGCAGTTCTTC CASSQDLGTSGYNEQFF
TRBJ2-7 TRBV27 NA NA TGTGCCAGCAGTTTGTACCGGAGGGGCGAGCAGTACTTC CASSLYRRGEQYF
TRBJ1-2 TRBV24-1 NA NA TGTGCCACCAGTGATTTCAGGGATTCTGGCTACACCTTC CATSDFRDSGYTF